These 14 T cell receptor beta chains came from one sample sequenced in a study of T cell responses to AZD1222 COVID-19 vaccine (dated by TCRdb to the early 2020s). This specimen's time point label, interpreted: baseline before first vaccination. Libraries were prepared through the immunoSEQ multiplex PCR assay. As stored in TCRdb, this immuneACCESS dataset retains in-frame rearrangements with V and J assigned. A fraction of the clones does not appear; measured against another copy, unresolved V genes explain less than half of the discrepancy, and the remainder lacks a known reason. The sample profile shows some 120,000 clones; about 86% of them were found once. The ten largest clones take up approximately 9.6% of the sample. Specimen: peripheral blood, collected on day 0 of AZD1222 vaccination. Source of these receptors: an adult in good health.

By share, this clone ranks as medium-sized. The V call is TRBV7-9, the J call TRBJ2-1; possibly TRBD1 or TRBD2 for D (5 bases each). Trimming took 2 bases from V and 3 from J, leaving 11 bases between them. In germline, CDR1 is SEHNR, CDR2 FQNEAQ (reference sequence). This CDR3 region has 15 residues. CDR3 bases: TGTGCCAGCAGCTTAATGGGACCCTACTACAATGAGCAGTTCTTC. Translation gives CASSLMGPYYNEQFF.

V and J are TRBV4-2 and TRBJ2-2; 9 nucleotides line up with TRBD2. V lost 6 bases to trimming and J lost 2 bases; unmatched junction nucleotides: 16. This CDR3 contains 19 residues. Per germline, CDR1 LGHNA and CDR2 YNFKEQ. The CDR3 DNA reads TGTGCCAGCAGTCTTCCGGCTAGCGGGATCTCCCATAACACCGGGGAGCTGTTTTTT. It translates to CASSLPASGISHNTGELFF.

CDR3 protein: CASSLRGTGNTEAFF. The CDR3 DNA is TGTGCCAGCAGCTTGCGAGGTACGGGAAACACTGAAGCTTTCTTT. The chain joins TRBV7-9 to TRBJ1-1; D ambiguous. Germline V gives CDR1 SEHNR, CDR2 FQNEAQ (reference sequence). Trimming left V 3 bases short and J 2 bases short, with 13 bases between. The CDR3 spans 15 residues.

The CDR3 sequence: CASSLTGVSTYGYTF. The CDR3 nucleotides are TGTGCCAGCAGCTTAACGGGGGTCTCAACCTATGGCTACACCTTC. The chain uses TRBV7-6 and TRBJ1-2, with a tentative D call TRBD1 (5 bases). V lost 2 bases to trimming and J lost 4 bases, with 14 bases between them. In germline, CDR1 is SGHVS, CDR2 FNYEAQ. The CDR3 extends over 15 amino acids.

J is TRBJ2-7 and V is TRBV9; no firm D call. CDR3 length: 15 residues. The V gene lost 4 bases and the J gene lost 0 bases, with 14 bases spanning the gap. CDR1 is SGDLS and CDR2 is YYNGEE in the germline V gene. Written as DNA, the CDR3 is TGTGCCAGCAGCCAATGGGCAGACGGCTCCTACGAGCAGTACTTC. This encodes CASSQWADGSYEQYF.

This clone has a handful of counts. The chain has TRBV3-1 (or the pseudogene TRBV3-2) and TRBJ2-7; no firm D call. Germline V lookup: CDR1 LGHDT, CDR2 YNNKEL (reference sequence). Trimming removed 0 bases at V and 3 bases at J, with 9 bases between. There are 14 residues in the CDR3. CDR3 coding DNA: TGTGCCAGCAGCCAAGATCGAATTAGCTACGAGCAGTACTTC. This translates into CASSQDRISYEQYF.

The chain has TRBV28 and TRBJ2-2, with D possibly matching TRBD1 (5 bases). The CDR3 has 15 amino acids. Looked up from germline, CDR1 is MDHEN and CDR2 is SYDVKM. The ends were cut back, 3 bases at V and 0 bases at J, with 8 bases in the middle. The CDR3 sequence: CASSLAGTNTGELFF. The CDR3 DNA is TGTGCCAGCAGTTTGGCAGGGACGAACACCGGGGAGCTGTTTTTT.

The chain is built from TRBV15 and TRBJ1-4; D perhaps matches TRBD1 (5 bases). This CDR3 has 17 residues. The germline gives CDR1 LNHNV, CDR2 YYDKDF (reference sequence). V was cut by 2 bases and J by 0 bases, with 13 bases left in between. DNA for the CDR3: TGTGCCACCAGCAGACGGGCAGGGAGAACAACTAATGAAAAACTGTTTTTT. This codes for CATSRRAGRTTNEKLFF.

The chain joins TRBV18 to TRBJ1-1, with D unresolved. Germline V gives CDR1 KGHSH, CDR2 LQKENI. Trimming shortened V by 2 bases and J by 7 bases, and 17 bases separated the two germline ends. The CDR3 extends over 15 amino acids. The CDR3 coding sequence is TGTGCCAGCTCACCAGGCGAGAGAGTTGCGGGTGAAGCTTTCTTT. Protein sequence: CASSPGERVAGEAFF.

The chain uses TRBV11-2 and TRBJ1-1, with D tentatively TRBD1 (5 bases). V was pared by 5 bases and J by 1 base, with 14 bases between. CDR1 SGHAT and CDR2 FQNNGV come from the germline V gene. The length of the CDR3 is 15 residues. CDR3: CASSIRQSRNTEAFF. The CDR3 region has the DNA TGTGCCAGCAGCATTCGACAGAGCCGGAACACTGAAGCTTTCTTT.

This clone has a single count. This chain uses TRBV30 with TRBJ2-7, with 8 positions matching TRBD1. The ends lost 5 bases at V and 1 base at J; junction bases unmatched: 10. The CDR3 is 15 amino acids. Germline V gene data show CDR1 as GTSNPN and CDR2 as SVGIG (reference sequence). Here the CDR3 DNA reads TGTGCCTGGCGCGAAAGACAGGGGCTGTCCTACGAGCAGTACTTC. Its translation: CAWRERQGLSYEQYF.

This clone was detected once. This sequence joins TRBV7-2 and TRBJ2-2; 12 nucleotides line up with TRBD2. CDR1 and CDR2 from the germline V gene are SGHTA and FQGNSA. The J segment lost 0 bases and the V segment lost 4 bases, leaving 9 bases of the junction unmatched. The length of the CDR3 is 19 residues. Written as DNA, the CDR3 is TGTGCCAGCAGCTCCCGACTAGCGGGGGAGTTTTCGAACACCGGGGAGCTGTTTTTT. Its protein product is CASSSRLAGEFSNTGELFF. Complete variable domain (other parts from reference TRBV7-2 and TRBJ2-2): GAGVSQSPSNKVTEKGKDVELRCDPISGHTALYWYRQSLGQGLEFLIYFQGNSAPDKSGLPSDRFSAERTGGSVSTLTIQRTQQEDSAVYLCASSSRLAGEFSNTGELFFGEGSRLTVL.

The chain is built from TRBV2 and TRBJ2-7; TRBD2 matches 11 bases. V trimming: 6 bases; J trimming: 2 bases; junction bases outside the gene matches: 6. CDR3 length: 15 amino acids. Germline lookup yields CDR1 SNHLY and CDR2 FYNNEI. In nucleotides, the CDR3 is TGTGCCAGCAGCCTGGGACTAGCGGCCCCCTACGAGCAGTACTTC. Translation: CASSLGLAAPYEQYF.

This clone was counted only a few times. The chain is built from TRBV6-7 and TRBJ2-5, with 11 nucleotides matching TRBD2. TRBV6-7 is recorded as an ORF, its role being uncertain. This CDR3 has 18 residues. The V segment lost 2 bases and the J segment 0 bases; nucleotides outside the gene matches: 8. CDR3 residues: CASSYRRPGLADQETQYF. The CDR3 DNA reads TGTGCCAGCAGTTACAGACGTCCGGGACTAGCGGACCAAGAGACCCAGTACTTC.